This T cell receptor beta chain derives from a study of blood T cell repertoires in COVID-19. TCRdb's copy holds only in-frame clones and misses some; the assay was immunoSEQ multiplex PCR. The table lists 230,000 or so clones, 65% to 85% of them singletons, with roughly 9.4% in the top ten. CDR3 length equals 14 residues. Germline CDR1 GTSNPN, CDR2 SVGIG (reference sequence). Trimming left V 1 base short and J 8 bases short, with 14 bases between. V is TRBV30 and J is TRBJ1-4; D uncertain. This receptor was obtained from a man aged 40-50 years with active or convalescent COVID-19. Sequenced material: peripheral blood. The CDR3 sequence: CAWSATVVREKLFF. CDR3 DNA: TGTGCCTGGAGTGCTACAGTGGTTAGGGAAAAACTGTTTTTT. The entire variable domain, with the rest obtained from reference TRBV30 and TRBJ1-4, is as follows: SQTIHQWPATLVQPVGSPLSLECTVEGTSNPNLYWYRQAAGRGLQLLFYSVGIGQISSEVPQNLSASRPQDRQFILSSKKLLLSDSGFYLCAWSATVVREKLFFGSGTQLSVL.